The 7 T cell receptor beta chains reported below all come from one sample, sequenced in a study of spatial heterogeneity in lung cancer. This sample's time point: sample taken at primary tumor resection. TCRdb reanalysed the 5' RACE reads using MiXCR and keeps one entry per CDR3 protein. The repertoire includes some 23,000 distinct CDR3 sequences, 7% of them detected once, and around an eighth sits in the top ten. Sequenced material: PBMCs, taken at surgery. Source of these receptors: a male donor with early-stage non-small cell lung cancer.

Only a few counts were recorded for this clonotype. The chain joins TRBV6-1 to TRBJ2-7; no reliable D call. Germline-derived CDR1 and CDR2 are MNHNS and SASEGT. V lost 3 bases and J 5 bases, leaving 11 bases between the germline ends. The CDR3 loop spans 13 amino acids. In nucleotides, the CDR3 is TGTGCCAGCAGTGATAGAGGTTCGAACGAGCAGTACGTC. Encoded protein: CASSDRGSNEQYV.

At least ten counts were recorded for this clonotype. The rearrangement uses TRBV10-3 and TRBJ1-1; D unresolved. The V gene's germline CDR1 is ENHRY and CDR2 SYGVKD. There are 14 residues in the CDR3. V lost 0 bases and J 6 bases, leaving 11 bases between the germline ends. CDR3 sequence reads: CAISESWEGSEAFF. CDR3 sequence (DNA): TGTGCCATCAGTGAGTCGTGGGAGGGCTCTGAAGCTTTCTTT.

This clonotype occurred many times. V usage is TRBV28 and J usage is TRBJ1-5, with 7 bases identical to TRBD1. Germline values: CDR1 MDHEN, CDR2 SYDVKM. Germline trimming cut 4 bases from V and 2 bases from J; bases unmatched to any gene: 14. The length of the CDR3 is 18 residues. The CDR3 region has the DNA TGTGCCAGCAGTTCCTCTAAGGGGGCTTTACAGGGCAATCAGCCCCAGCATTTT. It yields the protein CASSSSKGALQGNQPQHF.

This clonotype was found many times. The chain is built from TRBV5-8 and TRBJ2-1, with D possibly TRBD1 on 6 matching bases. Germline values: CDR1 SGHTS, CDR2 YDEGEE. This CDR3 is built from 12 residues. Between the trimmed V and J ends, which lost 5 bases and 8 bases, there was a span of 11 bases. The CDR3 bases are TGTGCCAGCAGTTTACAGGGCGATGAGCAGTTCTTC. This gives the protein CASSLQGDEQFF.

This chain links TRBV20-1 with TRBJ2-7; 8 positions agree with TRBD2. Germline V gene lookup returns CDR1 DFQATT and CDR2 SNEGSKA (reference sequence). Unmatched junction bases numbered 9, after V lost 4 bases and J lost 1 base. The CDR3 contains 15 residues. DNA for the CDR3: TGCAGTGCTAAACCCAGCGGGAGCGGATCCTACGAGCAGTACTTC. It is translated as CSAKPSGSGSYEQYF.

This clonotype occurred many times. The chain uses TRBV20-1 and TRBJ1-1; D gene unclear. This CDR3 is 12 amino acids long. V shed 3 bases and J shed 8 bases, with 13 bases lying between them. Germline V gene data show CDR1 as DFQATT and CDR2 as SNEGSKA (reference sequence). CDR3 residues: CSASDHIQEAFF. The CDR3 bases are TGCAGTGCTAGCGACCATATTCAGGAAGCTTTCTTT.

V usage is TRBV2 and J usage is TRBJ2-7, with 11 bases lining up with TRBD1. This CDR3 contains 15 residues. CDR1 and CDR2 (germline): SNHLY, FYNNEI. The ends lost 3 bases at V and 3 bases at J; junction bases unmatched: 4. CDR3 region: CASSDGGTGGYEQYF. DNA of the CDR3: TGTGCCAGCAGTGACGGGGGGACAGGGGGCTACGAGCAGTACTTC.